Listed here are 3 T cell receptor beta chains from one sample, sequenced in a study of shared T cell receptors in the human thymus. Only in-frame clones appear in the TCRdb table, and some are missing; sequencing was by immunoSEQ multiplex PCR. Among under 850,000 clones listed, roughly 88% were seen once. Another study also made use of these data, one on human thymus T cells.

Sequencing was performed on thymocytes. The receptor source for this set is a boy under three years old with a congenital heart defect.

The chain has TRBV7-2 and TRBJ1-5; a weak D match, TRBD1 (5 bases). V gave up 11 bases and J gave up 3 bases, with 8 bases separating them. The CDR3 is 11 residues long. Germline CDR1 reads SGHTA; CDR2 reads FQGNSA. CDR3 coding DNA: TGTGCCGCAGGGCCCAATCAGCCCCAGCATTTT. This sequence encodes CAAGPNQPQHF. The full variable domain, in which reference TRBV7-2 and TRBJ1-5 provide the parts outside the CDR3, is GAGVSQSPSNKVTEKGKDVELRCDPISGHTALYWYRQSLGQGLEFLIYFQGNSAPDKSGLPSDRFSAERTGGSVSTLTIQRTQQEDSAVYLCAAGPNQPQHFGDGTRLSIL.

The rearrangement uses TRBV6-1 and TRBJ2-7; 8 positions match TRBD2. The CDR3 spans 17 residues. J gave up 1 base and V 0 bases, and 8 bases lay outside the gene matches. Germline V gene lookup returns CDR1 MNHNS and CDR2 SASEGT. The CDR3 reads CASSEAREGLESYEQYF. For the CDR3, the DNA is TGTGCCAGCAGTGAAGCGCGCGAGGGACTAGAGTCCTACGAGCAGTACTTC.

This sequence joins TRBV13 and TRBJ2-7, with 7 bases identical to TRBD1. CDR1 and CDR2 from the germline V gene are PRHDT and FYEKMQ (reference sequence). The CDR3 consists of 16 residues. Trimming at V came to 2 bases and at J to 4 bases, leaving 11 bases not matched to a gene. The CDR3 bases are TGTGCCAGCAGCTTAATGAGCGCGACAGGGCGATACGAGCAGTACTTC. Amino acids: CASSLMSATGRYEQYF.